This is a list of T cell receptor beta chains from one sample in a study of T cell changes during pregnancy in multiple sclerosis. Using immunoSEQ multiplex PCR, the repertoire was profiled, and TCRdb retains in-frame clones only, with some absent. The sample holds about 46,000 clones; 80% to 95% are singletons and the top ten take around 2.6%. This material consisted of CD8+ T cells from peripheral blood mononuclear cells, taken in the second trimester of pregnancy. The receptors derive from a female donor with multiple sclerosis, enrolled in a pregnancy study. Both conserved end residues are trimmed from each CDR3. A D gene is named only where the DNA matches it firmly.

length	V	J	D	CDR3
13	TRBV4-1	TRBJ1-4	NA	ASSPILRADEKLF
10	TRBV15	TRBJ2-1	NA	ATTDTYNEQF
10	TRBV5-5	TRBJ2-7	TRBD2	ASLGRGEEQY
10	TRBV7-2	TRBJ1-2	NA	ASSGSGSGYT
10	TRBV4-1	TRBJ2-1	NA	ASWAGYNEQF
12	TRBV6-6	TRBJ1-2	NA	ASSYPTDNYGYT
12	TRBV4-3	TRBJ1-5	NA	ASSQKQGNQPQH
12	TRBV4-2	TRBJ1-2	NA	ASSQDGGGFGYT
13	TRBV16	TRBJ2-7	NA	ASSQSGQGSYEQY
9	TRBV30	TRBJ1-1	NA	ALGGVGIAF
13	TRBV6-4	TRBJ2-3	NA	ASSDSVSGADTQY
10	TRBV6-5	TRBJ2-7	TRBD2	ASRAGLYEQY
11	TRBV5-6	TRBJ2-1	NA	ASSLAGRNEQF
17	TRBV5-1	TRBJ1-6	NA	ASSLAGAGGDQGVSPLH
11	TRBV6-5	TRBJ2-7	TRBD1	ASSYGTGGEQY
13	TRBV27	TRBJ1-2	NA	ASSWEGRALYGYT
11	TRBV7-9	TRBJ1-1	TRBD1	AIFGQVNTEAF
11	TRBV2	TRBJ2-7	NA	ASSDVPTYEQY
16	TRBV10-3	TRBJ2-7	NA	AIRGGRTGEDITYEQY
11	TRBV10-3	TRBJ2-4	NA	AISESVVDIQY
11	TRBV7-8	TRBJ1-2	NA	ASSLGQNYGYT
12	TRBV9	TRBJ2-7	TRBD1	ASSGGQGGYEQY